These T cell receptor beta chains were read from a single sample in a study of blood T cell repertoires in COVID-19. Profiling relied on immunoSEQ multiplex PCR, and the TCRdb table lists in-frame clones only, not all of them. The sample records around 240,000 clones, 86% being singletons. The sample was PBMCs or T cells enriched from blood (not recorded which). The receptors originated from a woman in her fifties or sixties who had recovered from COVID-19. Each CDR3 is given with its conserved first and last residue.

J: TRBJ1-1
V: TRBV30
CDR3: CAWSPLRAGEAFF

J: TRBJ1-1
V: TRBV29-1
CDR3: CSVDEVRTEAFF

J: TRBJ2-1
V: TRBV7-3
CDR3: CASALQGAKSKNEQFF

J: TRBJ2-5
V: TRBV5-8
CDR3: CASSLAGLALLETQYF

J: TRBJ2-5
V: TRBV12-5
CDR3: CASGLSELTEINQETQYF

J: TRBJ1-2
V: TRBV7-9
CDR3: CASSLTGSNYGYTF

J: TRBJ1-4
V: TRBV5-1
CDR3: CASRKDSTNEKLFF

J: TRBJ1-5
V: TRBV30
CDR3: CAGGWDRGKSNQPQHF

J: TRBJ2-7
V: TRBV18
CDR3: CASSPPGLAYEQYF

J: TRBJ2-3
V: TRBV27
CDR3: CASTVWGGYTDTQYF

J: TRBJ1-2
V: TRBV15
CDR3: CATSTNLQGGGYTF

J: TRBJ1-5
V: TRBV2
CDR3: CASSTDRDSFSNQPQHF

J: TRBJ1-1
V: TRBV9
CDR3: CASSVTEQGGTEAFF

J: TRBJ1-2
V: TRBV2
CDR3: CASSSRREDYGYTF

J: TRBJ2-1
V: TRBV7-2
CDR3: CASRKGLAGSSYNEQFF

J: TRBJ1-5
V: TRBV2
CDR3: CASKWTFNQPQHF

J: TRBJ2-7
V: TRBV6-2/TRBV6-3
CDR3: CASSFSRGPSYEQYF

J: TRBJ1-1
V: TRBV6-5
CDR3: CASSLGGTGNTEAFF

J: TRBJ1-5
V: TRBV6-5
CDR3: CASISQGSGQPQHF

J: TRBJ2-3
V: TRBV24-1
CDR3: CATSDLAGPDTQYF

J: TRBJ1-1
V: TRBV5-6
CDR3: CASSTGQGAAAFF

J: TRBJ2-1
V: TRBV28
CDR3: CASSLTGVEQFF

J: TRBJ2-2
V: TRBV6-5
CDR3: CASSYSPGTGSGELFF